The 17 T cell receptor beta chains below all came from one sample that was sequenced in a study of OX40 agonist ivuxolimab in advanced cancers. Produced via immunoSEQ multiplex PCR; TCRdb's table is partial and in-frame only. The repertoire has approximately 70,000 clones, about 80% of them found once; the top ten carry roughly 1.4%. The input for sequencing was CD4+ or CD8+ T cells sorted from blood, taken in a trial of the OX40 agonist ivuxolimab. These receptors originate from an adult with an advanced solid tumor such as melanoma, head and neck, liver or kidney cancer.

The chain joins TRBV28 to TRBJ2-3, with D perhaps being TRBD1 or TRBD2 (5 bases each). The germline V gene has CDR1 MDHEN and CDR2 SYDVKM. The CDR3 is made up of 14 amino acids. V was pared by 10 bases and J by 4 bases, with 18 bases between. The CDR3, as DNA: TGTGCCACCCGGTCTGCCGGGGCGTCAGATACGCAGTATTTT. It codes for CATRSAGASDTQYF.

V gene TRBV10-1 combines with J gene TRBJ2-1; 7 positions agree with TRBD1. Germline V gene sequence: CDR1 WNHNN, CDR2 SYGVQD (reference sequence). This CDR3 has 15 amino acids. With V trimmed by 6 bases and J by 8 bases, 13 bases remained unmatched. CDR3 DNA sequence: TGCGCCAGCAGCTCCCGGGATACAGGGGTATATGAGCAGTTCTTC. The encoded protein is CASSSRDTGVYEQFF.

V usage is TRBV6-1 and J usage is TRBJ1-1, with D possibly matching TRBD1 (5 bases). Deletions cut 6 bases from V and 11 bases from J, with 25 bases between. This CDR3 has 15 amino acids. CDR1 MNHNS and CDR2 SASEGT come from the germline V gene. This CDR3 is CASREYIGASRLAFF. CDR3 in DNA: TGTGCCAGCAGGGAATATATTGGGGCAAGTCGTTTGGCTTTCTTT.

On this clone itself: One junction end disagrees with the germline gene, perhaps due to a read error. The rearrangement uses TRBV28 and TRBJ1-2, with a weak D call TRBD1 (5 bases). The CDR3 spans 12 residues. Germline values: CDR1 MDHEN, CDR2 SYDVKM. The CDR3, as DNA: TGTGCCAGCAGTTTGAATGGGCAGGGAAAAAGGTTC. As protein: CASSLNGQGKRF.

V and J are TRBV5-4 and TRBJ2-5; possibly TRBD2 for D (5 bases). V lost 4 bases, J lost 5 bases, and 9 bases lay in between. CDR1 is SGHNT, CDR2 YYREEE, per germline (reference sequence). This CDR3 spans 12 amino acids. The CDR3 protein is CASSASGETQYF. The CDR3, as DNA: TGTGCCAGCAGCGCCTCGGGGGAGACCCAGTACTTC. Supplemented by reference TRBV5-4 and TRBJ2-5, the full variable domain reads ETGVTQSPTHLIKTRGQQVTLRCSSQSGHNTVSWYQQALGQGPQFIFQYYREEENGRGNFPPRFSGLQFPNYSSELNVNALELDDSALYLCASSASGETQYFGPGTRLLVL.

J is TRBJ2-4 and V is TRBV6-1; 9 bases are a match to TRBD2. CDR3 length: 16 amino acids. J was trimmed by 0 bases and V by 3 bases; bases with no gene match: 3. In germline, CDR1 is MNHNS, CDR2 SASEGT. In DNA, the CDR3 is TGTGCCAGCAGTGATAGCGGGGGACTAGCCAAAAACATTCAGTACTTC. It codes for CASSDSGGLAKNIQYF.

The CDR3 region is CASTLPFNSPLHF. The CDR3 bases are TGTGCCAGCACCCTGCCCTTTAATTCACCCCTCCACTTT. The rearrangement uses TRBV28 and TRBJ1-6; D ambiguous. Looked up from germline, CDR1 is MDHEN and CDR2 is SYDVKM. CDR3 length: 13 residues. The V end lost 7 bases, the J end lost 6 bases, and 10 bases lay between the germline ends. Drawing the rest from reference TRBV28 and TRBJ1-6, the complete variable domain is DVKVTQSSRYLVKRTGEKVFLECVQDMDHENMFWYRQDPGLGLRLIYFSYDVKMKEKGDIPEGYSVSREKKERFSLILESASTNQTSMYLCASTLPFNSPLHFGNGTRLTVT.

The CDR3 coding sequence is TGTGCCAGCAGCTTAGGGGACTCACTGGGAAACACCATATATTTT. Translated, it gives CASSLGDSLGNTIYF. The chain recombines TRBV7-9 with TRBJ1-3; D is possibly TRBD1 (5 bases). V lost 1 base and J 4 bases, leaving 11 bases between the germline ends. The germline CDR1 and CDR2 sequences are SEHNR and FQNEAQ (reference sequence). The CDR3 is 15 residues long.

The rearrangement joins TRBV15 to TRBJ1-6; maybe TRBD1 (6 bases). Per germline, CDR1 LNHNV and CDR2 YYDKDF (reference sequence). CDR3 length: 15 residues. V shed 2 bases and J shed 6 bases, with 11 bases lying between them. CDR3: CATSRTGGPNSPLHF. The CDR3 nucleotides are TGTGCCACCAGCAGAACGGGGGGCCCTAATTCACCCCTCCACTTT.

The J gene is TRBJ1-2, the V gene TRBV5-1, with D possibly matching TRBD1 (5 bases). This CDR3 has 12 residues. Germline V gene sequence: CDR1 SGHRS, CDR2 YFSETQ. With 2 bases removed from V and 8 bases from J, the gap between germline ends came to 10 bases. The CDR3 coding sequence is TGCGCCAGCAGCTTCGGGGACGGCGGCTACACCTTC. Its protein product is CASSFGDGGYTF. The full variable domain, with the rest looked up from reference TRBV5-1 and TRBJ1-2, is KAGVTQTPRYLIKTRGQQVTLSCSPISGHRSVSWYQQTPGQGLQFLFEYFSETQRNKGNFPGRFSGRQFSNSRSEMNVSTLELGDSALYLCASSFGDGGYTFGSGTRLTVV.

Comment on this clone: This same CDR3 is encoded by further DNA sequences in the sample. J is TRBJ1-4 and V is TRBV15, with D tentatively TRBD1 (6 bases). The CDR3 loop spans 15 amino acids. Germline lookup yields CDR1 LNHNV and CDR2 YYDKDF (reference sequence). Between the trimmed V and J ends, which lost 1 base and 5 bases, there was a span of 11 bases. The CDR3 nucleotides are TGTGCCACCAGCAGAGTCAAAGGGGGAAATGAAAAACTGTTTTTT. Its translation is CATSRVKGGNEKLFF.

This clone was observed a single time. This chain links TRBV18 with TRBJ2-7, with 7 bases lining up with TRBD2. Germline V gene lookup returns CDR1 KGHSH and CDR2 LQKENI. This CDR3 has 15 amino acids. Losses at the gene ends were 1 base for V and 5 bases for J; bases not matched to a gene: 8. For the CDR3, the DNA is TGTGCCAGCTCACCACAGGTGGGGAGGGCTCACGAGCAGTACTTC. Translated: CASSPQVGRAHEQYF.

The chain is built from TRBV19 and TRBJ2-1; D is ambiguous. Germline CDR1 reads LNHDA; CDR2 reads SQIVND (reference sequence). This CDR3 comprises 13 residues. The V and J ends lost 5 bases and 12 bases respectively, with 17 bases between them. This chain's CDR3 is CASSPDLLERQFF. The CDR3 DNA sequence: TGTGCCAGTAGTCCCGACCTCTTAGAGAGGCAGTTCTTC.

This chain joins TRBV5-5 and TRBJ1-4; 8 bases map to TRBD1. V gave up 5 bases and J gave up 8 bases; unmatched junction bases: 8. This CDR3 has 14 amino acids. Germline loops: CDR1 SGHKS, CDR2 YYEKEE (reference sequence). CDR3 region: CASRSDRGGEKLFF. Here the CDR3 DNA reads TGTGCCAGCAGAAGCGACAGGGGCGGAGAAAAACTGTTTTTT. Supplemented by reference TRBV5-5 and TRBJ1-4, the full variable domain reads DAGVTQSPTHLIKTRGQQVTLRCSPISGHKSVSWYQQVLGQGPQFIFQYYEKEERGRGNFPDRFSARQFPNYSSELNVNALLLGDSALYLCASRSDRGGEKLFFGSGTQLSVL.

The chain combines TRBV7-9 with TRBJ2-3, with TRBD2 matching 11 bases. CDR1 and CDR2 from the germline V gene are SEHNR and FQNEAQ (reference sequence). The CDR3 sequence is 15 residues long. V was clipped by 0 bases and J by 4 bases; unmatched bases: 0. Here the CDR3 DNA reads TGTGCCAGCAGCTTAGCGACTAGCGGGGCAGATACGCAGTATTTT. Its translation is CASSLATSGADTQYF.

For the CDR3, the DNA is TGTGCCAGCGGAGGGGGATCGACAGGGGTAAGGCAGCCCCAGCATTTT. Protein: CASGGGSTGVRQPQHF. The V call is TRBV2, the J call TRBJ1-5; TRBD1 agrees at 8 bases. V was clipped by 8 bases and J by 7 bases; unmatched bases: 16. The CDR3 spans 16 residues. Germline values: CDR1 SNHLY, CDR2 FYNNEI.

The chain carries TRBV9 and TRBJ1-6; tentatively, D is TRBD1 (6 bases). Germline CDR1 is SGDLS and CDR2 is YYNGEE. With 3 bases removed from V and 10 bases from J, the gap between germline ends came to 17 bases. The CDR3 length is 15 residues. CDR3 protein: CASSEQGTVSSPLHF. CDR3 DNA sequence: TGTGCCAGCAGCGAACAGGGTACAGTCTCCTCACCCCTCCACTTT.